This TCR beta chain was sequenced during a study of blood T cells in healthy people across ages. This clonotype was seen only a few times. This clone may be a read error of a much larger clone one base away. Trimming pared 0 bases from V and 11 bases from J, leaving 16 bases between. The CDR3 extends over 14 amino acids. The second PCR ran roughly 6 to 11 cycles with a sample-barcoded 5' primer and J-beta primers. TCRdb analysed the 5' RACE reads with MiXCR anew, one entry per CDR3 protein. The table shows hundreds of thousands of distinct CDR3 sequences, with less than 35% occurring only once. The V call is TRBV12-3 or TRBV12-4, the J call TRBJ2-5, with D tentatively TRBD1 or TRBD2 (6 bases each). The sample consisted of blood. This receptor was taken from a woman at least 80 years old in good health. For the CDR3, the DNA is TGTGCCAGCAGTTTAGCGCTGGGGGGCACTGAGCAGTACTTC. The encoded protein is CASSLALGGTEQYF.